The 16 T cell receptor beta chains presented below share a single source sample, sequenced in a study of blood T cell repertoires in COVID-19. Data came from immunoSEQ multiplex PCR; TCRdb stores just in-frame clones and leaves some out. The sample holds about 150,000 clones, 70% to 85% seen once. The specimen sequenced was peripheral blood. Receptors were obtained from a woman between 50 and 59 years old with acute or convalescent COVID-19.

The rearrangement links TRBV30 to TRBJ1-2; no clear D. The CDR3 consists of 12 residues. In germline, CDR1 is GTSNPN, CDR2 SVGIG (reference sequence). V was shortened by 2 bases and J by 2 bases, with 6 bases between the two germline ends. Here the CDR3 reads CAWSTGNYGYTF. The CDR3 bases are TGTGCCTGGAGTACGGGGAACTATGGCTACACCTTC.

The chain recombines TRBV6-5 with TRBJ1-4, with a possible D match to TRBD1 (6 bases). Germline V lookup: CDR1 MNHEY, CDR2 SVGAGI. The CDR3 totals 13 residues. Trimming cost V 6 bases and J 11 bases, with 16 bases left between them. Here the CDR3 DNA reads TGTGCCAGCAGGCCACAGGGCTTGAGGAAACTGTTTTTT. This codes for CASRPQGLRKLFF.

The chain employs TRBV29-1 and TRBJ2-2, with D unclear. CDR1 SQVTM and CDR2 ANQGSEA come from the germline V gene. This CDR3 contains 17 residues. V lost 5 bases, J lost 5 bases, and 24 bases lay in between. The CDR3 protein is CSVSPPRSAGSTGELFF. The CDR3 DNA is TGCAGCGTTTCCCCCCCCCGGTCGGCAGGTTCGACCGGGGAGCTGTTTTTT.

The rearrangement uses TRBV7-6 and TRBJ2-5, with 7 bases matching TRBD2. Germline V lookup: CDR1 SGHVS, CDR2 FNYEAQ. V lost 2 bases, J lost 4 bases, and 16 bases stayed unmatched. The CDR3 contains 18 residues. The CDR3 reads CASSLPWGLPPWGETQYF. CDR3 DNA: TGTGCCAGCAGCTTACCTTGGGGACTACCTCCGTGGGGAGAGACCCAGTACTTC.

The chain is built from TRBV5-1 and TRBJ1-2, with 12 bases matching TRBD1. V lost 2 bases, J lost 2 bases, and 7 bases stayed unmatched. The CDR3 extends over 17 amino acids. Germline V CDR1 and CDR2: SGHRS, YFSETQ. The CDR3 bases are TGCGCCAGCAGCTTCGGGACAGGGGGCGCAGTAAACTATGGCTACACCTTC. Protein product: CASSFGTGGAVNYGYTF.

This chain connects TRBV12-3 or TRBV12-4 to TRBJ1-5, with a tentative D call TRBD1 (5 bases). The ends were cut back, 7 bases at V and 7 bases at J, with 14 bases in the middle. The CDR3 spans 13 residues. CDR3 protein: CASTTAGDQPQHF. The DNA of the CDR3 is TGTGCCAGCACAACGGCGGGGGACCAGCCCCAGCATTTT.

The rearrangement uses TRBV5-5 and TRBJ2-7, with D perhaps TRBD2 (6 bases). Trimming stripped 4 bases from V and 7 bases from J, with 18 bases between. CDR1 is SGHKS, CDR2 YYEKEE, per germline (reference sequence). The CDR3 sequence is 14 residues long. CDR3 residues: CASSPAPGGIEQYF. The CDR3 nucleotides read TGTGCCAGCAGCCCAGCCCCTGGGGGGATTGAGCAGTACTTC.

The CDR3 DNA is TGTGCCAGCAGCGAGACAGTCGGCACAGATACGCAGTATTTT. It codes for CASSETVGTDTQYF. The chain links TRBV2 to TRBJ2-3; the D gene is possibly TRBD1 (5 bases). Trimming took 6 bases from V and 1 from J, leaving 11 bases between them. CDR3 size: 14 residues. Germline CDR1 reads SNHLY; CDR2 reads FYNNEI.

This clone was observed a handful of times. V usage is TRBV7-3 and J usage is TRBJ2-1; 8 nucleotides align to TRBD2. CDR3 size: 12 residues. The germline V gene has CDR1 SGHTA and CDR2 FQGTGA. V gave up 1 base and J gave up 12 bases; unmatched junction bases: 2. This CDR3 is CASSLRAGGQFF. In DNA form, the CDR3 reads TGTGCCAGCAGCTTAAGGGCGGGAGGGCAGTTCTTC.

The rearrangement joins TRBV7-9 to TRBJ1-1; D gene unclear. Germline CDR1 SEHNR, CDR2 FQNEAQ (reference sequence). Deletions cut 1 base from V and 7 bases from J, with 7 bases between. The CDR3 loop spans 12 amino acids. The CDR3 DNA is TGTGCCAGCAGCTTAGTGGCGGATGAAGCTTTCTTT. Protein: CASSLVADEAFF.

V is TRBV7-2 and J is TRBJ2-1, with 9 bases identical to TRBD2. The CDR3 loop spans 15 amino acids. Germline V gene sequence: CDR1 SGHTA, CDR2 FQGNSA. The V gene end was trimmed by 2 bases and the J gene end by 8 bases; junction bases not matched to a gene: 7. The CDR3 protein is CASSLSGTSIYEQFF. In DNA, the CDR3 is TGTGCCAGCAGCTTATCCGGGACTAGCATCTATGAGCAGTTCTTC.

CDR3: CSVRPSGGVDTQYF. The CDR3 DNA reads as TGCAGCGTTAGACCTAGCGGGGGGGTAGATACGCAGTATTTT. The rearrangement links TRBV29-1 to TRBJ2-3; 12 bases are a match to TRBD2. Trimming took 5 bases from V and 5 from J; bases not matched to a gene: 5. CDR3 length equals 14 residues. Per the germline V gene, CDR1 is SQVTM and CDR2 is ANQGSEA.

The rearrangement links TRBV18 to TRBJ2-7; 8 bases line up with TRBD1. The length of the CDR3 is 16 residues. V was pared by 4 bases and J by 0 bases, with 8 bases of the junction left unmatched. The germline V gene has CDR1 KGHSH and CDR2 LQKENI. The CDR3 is CASSLPGQAISYEQYF. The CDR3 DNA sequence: TGTGCCAGCTCACTTCCGGGACAGGCGATCTCCTACGAGCAGTACTTC.

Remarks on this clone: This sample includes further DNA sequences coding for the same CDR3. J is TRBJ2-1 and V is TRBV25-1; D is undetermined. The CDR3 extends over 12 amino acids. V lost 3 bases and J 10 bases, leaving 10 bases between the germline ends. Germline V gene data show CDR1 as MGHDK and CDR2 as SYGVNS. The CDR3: CASSESPEEQFF. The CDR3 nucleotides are TGTGCCAGCAGTGAGTCCCCCGAGGAGCAGTTCTTC.

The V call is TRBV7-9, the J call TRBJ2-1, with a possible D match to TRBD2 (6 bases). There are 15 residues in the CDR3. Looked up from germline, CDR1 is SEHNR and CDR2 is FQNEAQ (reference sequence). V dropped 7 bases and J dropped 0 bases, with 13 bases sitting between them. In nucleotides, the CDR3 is TGTGCCAGCACCAAGACGGGGGTCTCCTACAATGAGCAGTTCTTC. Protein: CASTKTGVSYNEQFF. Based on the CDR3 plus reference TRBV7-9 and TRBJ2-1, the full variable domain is DTGVSQNPRHKITKRGQNVTFRCDPISEHNRLYWYRQTLGQGPEFLTYFQNEAQLEKSRLLSDRFSAERPKGSFSTLEIQRTEQGDSAMYLCASTKTGVSYNEQFFGPGTRLTVL.

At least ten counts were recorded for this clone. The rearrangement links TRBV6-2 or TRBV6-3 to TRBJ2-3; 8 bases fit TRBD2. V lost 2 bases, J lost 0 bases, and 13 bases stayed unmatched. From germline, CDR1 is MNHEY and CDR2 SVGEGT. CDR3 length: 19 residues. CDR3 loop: CASSYTSGHSQSSTDTQYF. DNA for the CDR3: TGTGCCAGCAGTTACACTAGCGGCCATAGCCAATCTAGCACAGATACGCAGTATTTT.